This TCR beta chain was sequenced in a study of control samples from healthy donors and cancer patients. The germline CDR1 and CDR2 sequences are LGHNA and YSLEER. After removal of 0 bases from V and 4 bases from J, the junction contained 5 bases not matched to a gene. This CDR3 spans 15 amino acids. The protocol was immunoSEQ multiplex PCR, while the TCRdb copy is restricted to in-frame clones and leaves out a portion. The repertoire holds around 200,000 clones, roughly 94% seen once, with less than 1.6% in the top ten. This receptor was taken from a man in his fifties in good health. Source material: blood. The chain recombines TRBV4-3 with TRBJ2-7; TRBD1 matches at 8 bases. The CDR3 region is CASSQDPGGGYEQYF. The DNA for the CDR3 is TGCGCCAGCAGCCAAGATCCAGGGGGCGGATACGAGCAGTACTTC.